Presented here are 25 T cell receptor beta chains from one specimen sequenced in a study of OX40 agonist ivuxolimab in advanced cancers. Data came from immunoSEQ multiplex PCR; TCRdb stores just in-frame clones and leaves some out. The repertoire holds fewer than 50,000 clones, with 60% to 85% as singletons. Material: CD4+ or CD8+ T cells sorted from blood, obtained in a trial of the OX40 agonist ivuxolimab. Source of these receptors: an adult with an advanced solid tumor such as melanoma, head and neck, liver or kidney cancer.

J is TRBJ2-1 and V is TRBV29-1; TRBD2 aligns across 11 bases. This CDR3 has 15 residues. The ends lost 6 bases at V and 0 bases at J; junction bases unmatched: 4. Germline V gene sequence: CDR1 SQVTM, CDR2 ANQGSEA. The CDR3 protein is CSVGTSGYSYNEQFF. CDR3 coding DNA: TGCAGCGTCGGGACTAGCGGCTACTCCTACAATGAGCAGTTCTTC.

The chain has TRBV4-1 and TRBJ1-3; D is unclear. V shed 1 base and J shed 8 bases, with 3 bases lying between them. This CDR3 is 11 amino acids long. Germline V gives CDR1 MGHRA, CDR2 YSYEKL. In DNA form, the CDR3 reads TGCGCCAGCAGCCAAGTGGACACCATATATTTT. Amino acids: CASSQVDTIYF.

The rearrangement uses TRBV11-3 and TRBJ1-1, with D tentatively TRBD1 (5 bases). Trimming left V 5 bases short and J 3 bases short, with 10 bases between. This CDR3 contains 13 residues. Germline V gene sequence: CDR1 SGHNT, CDR2 YENEEA. This CDR3 is CASSPSGDTEAFF. CDR3 sequence (DNA): TGTGCCAGCAGCCCTTCGGGGGACACTGAAGCTTTCTTT.

The chain employs TRBV18 and TRBJ2-3, with D perhaps matching TRBD1 or TRBD2 (5 bases each). In germline, CDR1 is KGHSH, CDR2 LQKENI. Trimming cost V 6 bases and J 4 bases, with 17 bases left between them. The CDR3 sequence is 15 residues long. This CDR3 reads CASSQSRDRPDTQYF. CDR3 bases: TGTGCCAGCTCCCAGTCCAGGGACCGGCCAGATACGCAGTATTTT.

The CDR3: CASSGLAGLTGELFF. CDR3 sequence (DNA): TGTGCCAGCAGCGGACTAGCGGGACTCACCGGGGAGCTGTTTTTT. The chain combines TRBV11-2 with TRBJ2-2, with TRBD2 matching 12 bases. CDR1 SGHAT and CDR2 FQNNGV come from the germline V gene. V was clipped by 5 bases and J by 4 bases; unmatched bases: 2. The CDR3 has 15 amino acids.

V usage is TRBV6-1 and J usage is TRBJ2-5, with D perhaps given as TRBD1 or TRBD2 (6 bases each). V was shortened by 6 bases and J by 5 bases, with 16 bases between the two germline ends. The CDR3 has 14 amino acids. Per the germline V gene, CDR1 is MNHNS and CDR2 is SASEGT. The CDR3: CASRVQGSGETQYF. The CDR3 region has the DNA TGTGCCAGCAGGGTACAGGGCAGCGGGGAGACCCAGTACTTC.

By frequency in the sample, this clone is medium-sized. This chain's CDR3 is CASSSISGSRSGGYTF. CDR3 bases: TGTGCCAGCAGCTCGATTTCGGGGTCACGTTCGGGAGGCTACACCTTC. V and J are TRBV5-4 and TRBJ1-2; no clear D. Trimming pared 3 bases from V and 8 bases from J, leaving 23 bases between. From germline, CDR1 is SGHNT and CDR2 YYREEE (reference sequence). The CDR3 totals 16 residues. The variable domain in full, completed from reference TRBV5-4 and TRBJ1-2, reads ETGVTQSPTHLIKTRGQQVTLRCSSQSGHNTVSWYQQALGQGPQFIFQYYREEENGRGNFPPRFSGLQFPNYSSELNVNALELDDSALYLCASSSISGSRSGGYTFGSGTRLTVV.

The rearrangement uses TRBV5-1 and TRBJ1-3; possibly TRBD1 for D (5 bases). Germline V gives CDR1 SGHRS, CDR2 YFSETQ. The CDR3 is made up of 16 amino acids. V was trimmed by 3 bases and J by 2 bases, leaving 15 bases between them. In DNA, the CDR3 is TGCGCCAGCAGCTCTGGTAGGGGAGCAACTGGAAACACCATATATTTT. It encodes CASSSGRGATGNTIYF.

The V and J genes are TRBV18 and TRBJ2-7; D not certain. The CDR3 runs 12 residues. V was pared by 7 bases and J by 1 base, with 8 bases between. CDR1 is KGHSH, CDR2 LQKENI, per germline. The CDR3 sequence: CASCTSSYEQYF. CDR3 in DNA: TGTGCCAGCTGTACAAGTTCCTACGAGCAGTACTTC. The full variable domain, completed using reference TRBV18 and TRBJ2-7, is NAGVMQNPRHLVRRRGQEARLRCSPMKGHSHVYWYRQLPEEGLKFMVYLQKENIIDESGMPKERFSAEFPKEGPSILRIQQVVRGDSAAYFCASCTSSYEQYFGPGTRLTVT.

The chain recombines TRBV18 with TRBJ2-1; TRBD1 aligns across 10 bases. The CDR3 covers 16 residues. CDR1 KGHSH and CDR2 LQKENI come from the germline V gene. J was trimmed by 9 bases and V by 3 bases; bases with no gene match: 11. CDR3: CASSPQTGGMGGEQFF. The CDR3 DNA reads as TGTGCCAGCTCACCGCAGACAGGGGGCATGGGAGGTGAGCAGTTCTTC.

The CDR3 nucleotides read TGTGCCTGGAGCGCAGGGACCAAGCAGTACTTC. Translated: CAWSAGTKQYF. J is TRBJ2-7 and V is TRBV30, with D possibly being TRBD1 or TRBD2 (5 bases each). Germline assignment: CDR1 GTSNPN and CDR2 SVGIG (reference sequence). There are 11 residues in the CDR3. Deletions cut 3 bases from V and 8 bases from J, with 11 bases between.

The gene calls are TRBV28 and TRBJ1-3; possible D gene TRBD1, 6 bases. Germline V CDR1 and CDR2: MDHEN, SYDVKM. V was pared by 1 base and J by 4 bases, with 17 bases between. The CDR3 runs to 17 residues. CDR3 sequence reads: CASSLSSRRGYGNTIYF. The CDR3 DNA is TGTGCCAGCAGTTTATCTTCCCGCAGGGGATACGGAAACACCATATATTTT.

The chain has TRBV18 and TRBJ2-2, with a weak D call TRBD1 (5 bases). Germline lookup yields CDR1 KGHSH and CDR2 LQKENI. Trimming took 6 bases from V and 5 from J, leaving 10 bases between them. CDR3 size: 13 residues. CDR3 nucleotides: TGTGCCAGCTCGCGGACACCGACCGGGGAGCTGTTTTTT. Protein sequence: CASSRTPTGELFF.

The V and J genes are TRBV6-6 and TRBJ2-5, with D possibly TRBD1 on 6 matching bases. This CDR3 is 12 amino acids long. The V gene's germline CDR1 is MNHNY and CDR2 SVGAGI (reference sequence). Between the trimmed V and J ends, which lost 6 bases and 4 bases, there was a span of 9 bases. Here the CDR3 DNA reads TGTGCCAGCAGAACAGGGTCAGAGACCCAGTACTTC. Its translation is CASRTGSETQYF.

V gene TRBV28 combines with J gene TRBJ1-1; 8 positions match TRBD1. Trimming cost V 4 bases and J 2 bases; bases outside gene matches: 3. The CDR3 consists of 14 residues. The V gene's germline CDR1 is MDHEN and CDR2 SYDVKM. The CDR3 sequence: CASSWDRRNTEAFF. CDR3 nucleotide sequence: TGTGCCAGCAGTTGGGACAGGAGAAACACTGAAGCTTTCTTT.

The V call is TRBV2, the J call TRBJ2-5, with D maybe TRBD2 (5 bases). CDR1 is SNHLY, CDR2 FYNNEI, per germline. V was clipped by 3 bases and J by 5 bases, with 16 bases between them. The CDR3 has 15 amino acids. The CDR3 nucleotides are TGTGCCAGCAGTGACCCTGATAGCGCCCCGGAGACCCAGTACTTC. This codes for CASSDPDSAPETQYF.

Worth noting for this clone: The same CDR3 is also encoded by other DNA sequences in this sample. The J gene is TRBJ1-2, the V gene TRBV5-4; no clear D. Germline CDR1 SGHNT, CDR2 YYREEE (reference sequence). V lost 2 bases and J 2 bases, leaving 7 bases between the germline ends. CDR3 length: 13 residues. This CDR3 is CASSLGQNYGYTF. Here the CDR3 DNA reads TGTGCCAGCAGCTTAGGGCAGAACTATGGCTACACCTTC.

The chain carries TRBV4-1 and TRBJ1-1, with TRBD1 matching 7 bases. Germline assignment: CDR1 MGHRA and CDR2 YSYEKL. The CDR3 sequence is 15 residues long. J was trimmed by 2 bases and V by 2 bases; bases with no gene match: 5. The CDR3 DNA reads TGCGCCAGCAGCCAACCAGGGGGAGCAAACACTGAAGCTTTCTTT. Its protein product is CASSQPGGANTEAFF.

This rearrangement joins TRBV11-3 to TRBJ1-1; perhaps TRBD1 as D (6 bases). CDR3 length: 13 residues. The V end was cut by 4 bases, the J end by 2 bases, with 8 bases between. The germline gives CDR1 SGHNT, CDR2 YENEEA. The CDR3: CASSWTANTEAFF. The CDR3 nucleotides read TGTGCCAGCAGCTGGACAGCTAACACTGAAGCTTTCTTT.

The chain is built from TRBV7-9 and TRBJ2-1, with D possibly being TRBD2 (6 bases). Germline CDR1 reads SEHNR; CDR2 reads FQNEAQ (reference sequence). This CDR3 is built from 13 residues. V shed 6 bases and J shed 6 bases, with 12 bases lying between them. CDR3 residues: CASSLAGGNEQFF. CDR3 sequence (DNA): TGTGCCAGCAGTCTTGCCGGGGGCAATGAGCAGTTCTTC. Using reference TRBV7-9 and TRBJ2-1 for the parts outside the CDR3, the full variable domain is DTGVSQNPRHKITKRGQNVTFRCDPISEHNRLYWYRQTLGQGPEFLTYFQNEAQLEKSRLLSDRFSAERPKGSFSTLEIQRTEQGDSAMYLCASSLAGGNEQFFGPGTRLTVL.

The chain is built from TRBV5-1 and TRBJ1-2; 9 nucleotides align to TRBD1. Looked up from germline, CDR1 is SGHRS and CDR2 is YFSETQ. With 4 bases clipped from V and 3 bases from J, the junction kept 1 base outside the gene matches. The CDR3 has 13 amino acids. The CDR3 spells CASSGTGYYGYTF. CDR3 sequence (DNA): TGCGCCAGCAGCGGGACAGGGTACTATGGCTACACCTTC. The full variable domain, with the rest looked up from reference TRBV5-1 and TRBJ1-2, is KAGVTQTPRYLIKTRGQQVTLSCSPISGHRSVSWYQQTPGQGLQFLFEYFSETQRNKGNFPGRFSGRQFSNSRSEMNVSTLELGDSALYLCASSGTGYYGYTFGSGTRLTVV.

The chain couples TRBV30 to TRBJ2-3; no reliable D call. CDR1 GTSNPN and CDR2 SVGIG come from the germline V gene (reference sequence). This CDR3 region has 11 residues. V was cut by 0 bases and J by 6 bases, with 4 bases left in between. The CDR3 sequence is CAWSVRDTQYF. The DNA of the CDR3 is TGTGCCTGGAGTGTACGGGATACGCAGTATTTT. Looking up the rest from reference TRBV30 and TRBJ2-3 gives the full variable domain: SQTIHQWPATLVQPVGSPLSLECTVEGTSNPNLYWYRQAAGRGLQLLFYSVGIGQISSEVPQNLSASRPQDRQFILSSKKLLLSDSGFYLCAWSVRDTQYFGPGTRLTVL.

The chain employs TRBV7-2 and TRBJ2-7; 10 bases align to TRBD1. This CDR3 is built from 15 residues. CDR1 is SGHTA, CDR2 FQGNSA, per germline. The V and J ends lost 4 bases and 5 bases, in that order; junction bases with no gene match: 8. CDR3 in amino acids: CASSSGGTGVHEQYF. The CDR3 bases are TGTGCCAGCAGCTCGGGGGGGACAGGGGTCCACGAGCAGTACTTC.

This chain joins TRBV25-1 and TRBJ2-2, with D possibly matching TRBD2 (7 bases). The CDR3 is 13 amino acids. CDR1 and CDR2 from the germline V gene are MGHDK and SYGVNS. Trimming pared 10 bases from V and 2 bases from J, leaving 11 bases between. The CDR3 DNA is TGTGCCACCAGCGGGACAAACACCGGGGAGCTGTTTTTT. Translated: CATSGTNTGELFF.

This rearrangement joins TRBV6-6 to TRBJ2-5; TRBD1 is a possible D gene (6 bases). The tail of the sequence fits TRBJ2-7 better, so the J call may be wrong. Per the germline V gene, CDR1 is MNHNY and CDR2 is SVGAGI (reference sequence). The length of the CDR3 is 14 residues. The CDR3 region has the DNA TGTGCCAGCAGCATACGGGACAATTCCTACGAGCAGTACTTC. Protein sequence: CASSIRDNSYEQYF.